The clone carrying this T cell receptor (beta chain) was recorded a few times. Its target is not known. The source of the sample is a study of blood T cells in healthy people across ages. The second PCR ran roughly 7 to 12 cycles with a sample-barcoded 5' primer and J-beta primers. Via MiXCR, TCRdb re-called the 5' RACE reads, giving one row per CDR3 protein. Among around 1,600,000 distinct CDR3 sequences listed, roughly 43% were seen once. Study-level findings and limits: Per million T cells, TCR beta diversity dropped about linearly as age rose.

The CDR3 is made up of 21 amino acids. CDR1 and CDR2 from the germline V gene are DFQATT and SNEGSKA (reference sequence). V was cut by 0 bases and J by 2 bases, with 32 bases left in between. The chain is built from TRBV20-1 and TRBJ2-7; maybe TRBD2 (6 bases). Sequencing was carried out using blood. This TCR came from a woman aged 18-30 years in good health. The CDR3 DNA reads as TGCAGTGCTAGAGATCTATACGCCTCAAGGGACTCCTACGGCAAACCCTACGAGCAGTACTTC. Its translation: CSARDLYASRDSYGKPYEQYF.